This TCR beta chain is from a study of shared clonotypes between healthy human individuals (TCRdb year 2020). At the level of the whole study: The cohort included a few men and a couple of women between 18 and 49 years of age. For each donor, three plates each were used for CD4 naive and CD4 memory, two plates were used for CD8 naive, and one plate was used for CD8 memory. To estimate repertoire size and how much clonotype sharing occurs between individuals, the study deeply sequenced the blood TCR repertoires of roughly 5 healthy adults. To increase sequencing depth and limit assay-specific biases, different laboratories used diverse techniques to prepare libraries and sequence TCR repertoires. Each donor's leukapheresis produced roughly between roughly 0.85 and 10 billion PBMCs. Study-level results and caveats: Pairwise subsampling indicated that sequencing depth was expected to affect the degree of clonotype sharing among donors. Compared with non-shared clonotypes, the clonotypes found in all four sorted-subset donors had higher generation probabilities. Even with the large sequencing depth, rarefaction of the sorted-subset datasets indicated that sequencing was incomplete. Naive subsets generally had larger estimated clonotype richness than memory subsets. Because the study included only a small number of donors, the genetic and exposure-history diversity represented was limited. Across a handful of donors, 4.5% to 6.5% of naive CD4, around 3.5% of naive CD8, roughly 2.2% of memory CD4, and 0.3% to 0.45% of memory CD8 clonotypes were shared. Sampling was limited to blood, and TCR repertoires in tissue likely differ from TCR repertoires in blood.

Using the deep immunoSEQ assay, TCR CDR3 regions were amplified from genomic DNA by multiplex PCR. Extracted genomic DNA from each cell subset was distributed evenly across all wells of several immunoSEQ 96-well plates, and each plate was treated as a replicate. Each replicate PCR for sorted subsets received around 210 ng genomic DNA, equal to about 30,000 T cell genomes. Purified libraries were measured with a Qubit 3.0 fluorometer, size-checked on a Bioanalyzer 2100, and measured again with the KAPA Library Quantification kit. Each immunoSEQ 96-well plate was sequenced on its own single-read 150-cycle Illumina NextSeq 550 flow cell. The study's processing was this. Because only junctional sequences without quality scores were contained in the immunoSEQ output, filtering matching that applied to full-length reads could not be performed. To assign V/J genes and CDR3, sequences were annotated against IMGT germline references using PyIR, a Python wrapper for IgBLAST v1.9. Reads were filtered out if the reads had weak V/J assignments (E-value above 1e-6), no CDR3, stop codons, out-of-frame junctions, or ambiguous translated residues. V3J clonotypes were defined as sequences sharing the same inferred V gene, J gene, and CDR3 amino acid sequence. Percentage overlap between repertoires was calculated by dividing the number of shared unique clonotypes by the size of the smaller repertoire. Three approaches were used to assess repertoire richness: RTK rarefaction, the Chao1 estimator, and Recon v2.1 estimates of unobserved clonotypes. OLGA was used to compute generation probabilities for all TCRbeta clonotypes that the gDNA method yielded from a few donors. What TCRdb holds here is the immuneACCESS table cut down to in-frame rearrangements. Part of the clones is not present; checked against another copy, under half of the missing clones reflect an unresolved V gene, and the others are unexplained. The V and J calls and clone size come from that table; D and trimming were worked out from the DNA. This sample comprises approximately 1,500,000 clones, 95% to 99% of them detected only once. Approximately 0.44% of the sample rests with the top ten.

Of note for this clone: This clone's antigen is unknown. No base qualities exist here, and no much larger clone lies one base off it.

Donors were healthy HIV-negative adults with no recently reported acute infections or vaccinations. Every donor was a Caucasian adult residing in Nashville, Tennessee, USA. CD4+ T cells were enriched by magnetic negative selection, after which naive cells were positively selected on CD45RA and the negative fraction was taken as the memory subset. Blood was collected by leukapheresis, and PBMCs were isolated by Ficoll-Histopaque density gradient centrifugation and then cryopreserved in liquid nitrogen vapor phase. Purity and quantity of every magnetically sorted T cell population were checked by analytical flow cytometry. From each sorted fraction, genomic DNA was isolated and quantified by UV absorbance on a Nanodrop 2000c. There are 18 amino acids in the CDR3, from cysteine to phenylalanine inclusive. The CDR3 DNA has 54 bases and is translated from base 1. Relative to germline, V is missing 1 base and J is missing 3 bases, with 14 bases of the junction outside any gene match. The CDR1 and CDR2 encoded by the germline V gene are SGHVS and FQNEAQ.

Sequenced sample: naive CD4+ T cells sorted from blood. The cell subset or site label, as the study defines it: CD45RA+ positively selected. Rearrangement joined TRBV7-8 to TRBJ2-5; TRBD1 fits 7 bases in the junction. The clonotype was recovered from a young man in good health. The CDR3 loop reads CASSLDLIGTAKKETQYF. The bases are TGTGCCAGCAGCTTAGACCTTATCGGGACAGCGAAGAAAGAGACCCAGTACTTC.